These T cell receptor beta chains were read from a single sample in a study of response to subunit inactivated influenza vaccine. MiXCR, run by TCRdb on the RT-PCR reads, gives a single entry per CDR3 protein. Among 300,000 to 350,000 distinct CDR3 sequences listed, just over 20% were seen once. The specimen comprised PBMCs from blood, sampled less than 22 months after vaccination. These receptors all stem from a man aged 50 to 75 who received an inactivated influenza vaccine. CDR3s leave out the opening cysteine and the closing phenylalanine or tryptophan. Fields, in order: J gene, V gene, CDR3 protein.

>TRBJ1-3|TRBV7-2
ASSRRGQGSSGNTIY
>TRBJ2-7|TRBV28
ASSPLLAGDYEQY
>TRBJ2-3|TRBV9
ASSVEGGRGTDTQY
>TRBJ2-3|TRBV11-2
ASRRNTDTQY
>TRBJ2-7|TRBV12-3/TRBV12-4
ASSSGTSGGYSYEQY
>TRBJ2-1|TRBV5-1
ASSLLAGLDNEQF
>TRBJ1-5|TRBV24-1
ATGNSNQPQH
>TRBJ1-2|TRBV7-9
ASSLLGQGSHGYT
>TRBJ1-5|TRBV19
ASSISLGQGGNQPQH
>TRBJ2-7|TRBV7-2
ASSHQALREQY
>TRBJ2-7|TRBV28
ASSDPGTGAYEQY
>TRBJ2-7|TRBV11-2
ASSSRGGLTHEQY
>TRBJ1-1|TRBV28
ASTPRGEAEAF
>TRBJ2-5|TRBV7-2
ASSSGLAGDTEETQY
>TRBJ1-3|TRBV27
ASSPTGEIYSGNTIY
>TRBJ1-6|TRBV30
AWSGGQDRSPLH
>TRBJ1-1|TRBV5-1
ASSWTGEILNTEAF
>TRBJ1-3|TRBV6-6
ASTFDRENTIY
>TRBJ2-2|TRBV6-2/TRBV6-3
ASSYRTGIGELF
>TRBJ2-3|TRBV20-1
SARGRSSGTDTQY
>TRBJ2-1|TRBV2
ASSEIRVTEQF
>TRBJ1-2|TRBV27
ASSLSFSGQVGGYT
>TRBJ1-4|TRBV20-1
SARDPGTANEKLF
>TRBJ2-1|TRBV12-3/TRBV12-4
ASSLGPRDWEF
>TRBJ1-1|TRBV6-2/TRBV6-3
ASKWTGDTEAF
>TRBJ2-2|TRBV9
ASSPGLPNTGELF
>TRBJ2-3|TRBV4-1
ASSQVRGGTQY
>TRBJ2-1|TRBV10-3
AIGTSGRIGDSYNEQF
>TRBJ1-4|TRBV20-1
SARYIATNEKLF
>TRBJ1-1|TRBV7-6
ASSSPGRNTEAF
>TRBJ1-2|TRBV6-5
ASSLQGSGGYT
>TRBJ2-7|TRBV28
ASGGDSLHAYEQY
>TRBJ1-2|TRBV3-1
ASLGGGYGYT
>TRBJ1-2|TRBV10-3
AISPGVAYGYT
>TRBJ1-1|TRBV20-1
SARLNTEAF
>TRBJ2-7|TRBV6-5
ASSSTAGGRATTGEQY
>TRBJ1-5|TRBV30
AWSVDSNQPQH
>TRBJ1-2|TRBV4-2
ASSPGDGYT
>TRBJ1-5|TRBV6-1
ASRPGTGRNQPQH
>TRBJ1-2|TRBV30
AWSVKGPNYGYT
>TRBJ2-7|TRBV5-1
ASSQDSGSYEKY
>TRBJ2-5|TRBV9
ASSARGQGGETQY
>TRBJ1-5|TRBV4-1
ASSQDFWGGQPQH
>TRBJ2-1|TRBV20-1
SADRGQYNEQF
>TRBJ1-2|TRBV7-2
ASSLASGTNYGYT
>TRBJ1-2|TRBV5-1
ASSLGQDWYGYT
>TRBJ1-1|TRBV12-3/TRBV12-4
ASSLGYRNTEAF
>TRBJ1-1|TRBV20-1
SAEDGMNTEAF
>TRBJ2-7|TRBV9
ASSVGGGAYEQY
>TRBJ1-5|TRBV28
ASSFRDSLRGSNQPQH
>TRBJ2-7|TRBV20-1
SAYSTGNEQY
>TRBJ1-1|TRBV4-2
ASSQRQGGTEAF
>TRBJ1-2|TRBV5-1
ASSPNTNYGYT
>TRBJ1-1|TRBV5-1
ASSLVGGAYTEAF
>TRBJ2-2|TRBV12-3/TRBV12-4
ASVRQGMTGELF
>TRBJ2-3|TRBV5-1
ASSLTRITDTQY
>TRBJ2-4|TRBV4-2
ASSQVLAAQNIQY
>TRBJ2-1|TRBV6-2/TRBV6-3
ATTDFSYNEQF
>TRBJ1-1|TRBV4-1
ASSQDRTFLYVEAF